This TCR beta chain was identified during a study of beta chain features in type 1 diabetes. Germline lookup yields CDR1 MDHEN and CDR2 SYDVKM. Losses at the gene ends were 5 bases for V and 6 bases for J; bases not matched to a gene: 7. The CDR3 has 15 amino acids. Expressed TCRB transcripts got sequenced, as all isolated RNA was reverse transcribed. Sequencing used immunoSEQ multiplex PCR; TCRdb keeps in-frame clones, though not all of them. This table holds some 400,000 clones, more than 12% found once. Comments on this clone: Its antigen is as yet unknown.

Study observations and caveats: Whatever favoring of shorter templates PCR might show would apply equally to patients and controls. A moderate, significant TCRB CDR3 shortening appeared in type 1 diabetes across four CD4+ subsets. At VDJ recombination sites, type 1 diabetes patients had fewer insertions and more deleted nucleotides.

Sequences were obtained from naive CD4+ T cells from blood. The chain combines TRBV28 with TRBJ1-5, with 10 positions matching TRBD1. The sequence was obtained from a woman between 18 and 30 years old in good health. CDR3 DNA sequence: TGTGCCAGCAGTAGCCCCGGGACAGGGGTTCAGCCCCAGCATTTT. Protein sequence: CASSSPGTGVQPQHF.